The 2 T cell receptor beta chains below all came from one sample that was sequenced in a study of blood T cell repertoires in COVID-19 (dated by TCRdb to about 2020). Library preparation employed the immunoSEQ multiplex PCR assay. This immuneACCESS table, as held by TCRdb, lists in-frame sequences with V and J called but not all clones. Of the missing ones, under half trace to an unresolved V gene in checked studies; the others have no known cause. Within this sample are a few hundred thousand clones, with roughly 87% of them counted one time only. In total, the top ten clones hold almost 3% of the sample. Sequencing was performed on PBMCs or T cells enriched from blood (not recorded which). The receptors were gathered from a woman aged 25 to 39 who had recovered from COVID-19.

V is TRBV11-3 and J is TRBJ2-3; D call uncertain. Trimming took off 4 bases at V and 5 bases at J, with 10 bases between the two ends. Looked up from germline, CDR1 is SGHNT and CDR2 is YENEEA. This CDR3 has 13 residues. For the CDR3, the DNA is TGTGCCAGCAGCTCTACGTTTGTAGATACGCAGTATTTT. This gives the protein CASSSTFVDTQYF.

The chain combines TRBV3-1 (or the pseudogene TRBV3-2) with TRBJ1-2; TRBD1 might be the D (5 bases). CDR1 LGHDT and CDR2 YNNKEL come from the germline V gene (reference sequence). The V gene lost 4 bases and the J gene lost 7 bases, with 13 bases spanning the gap. The CDR3 runs 13 residues. The CDR3: CASSPSGGSGYTF. DNA for the CDR3: TGTGCCAGCAGCCCTAGCGGGGGTAGTGGCTACACCTTC.